This T cell receptor (beta chain) was observed in a study of T cell repertoires in cytomegalovirus infection. Overall study context: Public signatures in TCR beta pointed to CMV infection and matching HLA type. Findings of the study overall: In two of eight donors, the top clonotype was HLA-C-restricted CMV-specific.

Using its own MiXCR run on the reads, TCRdb lists one record per CDR3 protein. This sample carries roughly 280,000 distinct CDR3 sequences, roughly a fifth of them seen once, and the ten largest clones take roughly a fifth. The length of the CDR3 is 15 residues. V was clipped by 4 bases and J by 4 bases; unmatched bases: 8. Germline values: CDR1 DFQATT, CDR2 SNEGSKA (reference sequence). Comment on this clonotype: The antigen is not known.

Here the sequenced sample was cultured PBMCs, taken from culture after CMV antigen stimulation. The V and J genes are TRBV20-1 and TRBJ2-3, with 10 bases aligning to TRBD1. This sequence originates from a human donor in good health (CMV status not recorded). Some clones in this sample may be carry-over from other donors' samples. DNA of the CDR3: TGCAGTGCTAACCCGACAGGGGGCGCATCAGATACGCAGTATTTT. The encoded protein is CSANPTGGASDTQYF.